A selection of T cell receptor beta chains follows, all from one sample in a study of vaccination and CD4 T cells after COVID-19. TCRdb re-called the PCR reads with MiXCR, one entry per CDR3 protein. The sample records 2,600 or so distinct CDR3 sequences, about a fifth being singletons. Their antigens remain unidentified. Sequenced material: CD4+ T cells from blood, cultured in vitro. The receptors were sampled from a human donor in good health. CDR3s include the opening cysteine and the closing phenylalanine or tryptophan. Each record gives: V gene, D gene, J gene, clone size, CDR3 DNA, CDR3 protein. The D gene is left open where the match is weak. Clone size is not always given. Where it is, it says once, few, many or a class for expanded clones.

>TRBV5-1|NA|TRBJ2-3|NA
TGCGCCAGCAGCTTGGGTGACACCGGCACAGATACGCAGTATTTT
CASSLGDTGTDTQYF
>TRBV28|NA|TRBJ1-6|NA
TGTGCCAGCAGTTCATTCAGAAATAATTCACCCCTCCACTTT
CASSSFRNNSPLHF
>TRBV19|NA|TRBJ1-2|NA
TGTGCCAGTAGTATATCTGGGACCGGCGGGTATGGCTACACCTTC
CASSISGTGGYGYTF
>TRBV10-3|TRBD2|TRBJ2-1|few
TGTGCCATCAGTGAAAGGGGTCTAGCGGTCAGCAATGAGCAGTTCTTC
CAISERGLAVSNEQFF
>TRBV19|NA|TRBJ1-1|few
TGTGCCAGTAGTGTCACTGTGCTGAACACTGAAGCTTTCTTT
CASSVTVLNTEAFF
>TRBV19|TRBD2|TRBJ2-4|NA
TGTGCCACTAACGACCTAGCGGGAGGGCTAGCCAAAAACATTCAGTACTTC
CATNDLAGGLAKNIQYF
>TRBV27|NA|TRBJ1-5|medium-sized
TGTGCCAGTTCCCAGGACAGAGCCAATCAGCCCCAGCATTTT
CASSQDRANQPQHF
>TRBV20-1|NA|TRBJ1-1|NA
TGCAGTGCTAGAGATCAAGGGGGGAACACTGAAGCTTTCTTT
CSARDQGGNTEAFF
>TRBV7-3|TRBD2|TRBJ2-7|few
TGTGCCAGCAGCCCAAGCGGGGGTAGCTCCTACGAGCAGTACTTC
CASSPSGGSSYEQYF
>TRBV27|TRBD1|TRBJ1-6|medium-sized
TGTGCCAGCAGTTTCGACAGGGAGTCACCCCTCCACTTT
CASSFDRESPLHF
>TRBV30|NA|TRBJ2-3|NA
TGTGCCTGGACCCAGGGCACAGATACGCAGTATTTT
CAWTQGTDTQYF
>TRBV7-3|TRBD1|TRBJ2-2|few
TGTGCCAGCACCGATACCGGGACAGGGTCCACCGGGGAGCTGTTTTTT
CASTDTGTGSTGELFF
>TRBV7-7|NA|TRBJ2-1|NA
TGTGCTAGCAGCTTCGGGCGGGACGATGAGCAGTTCTTC
CASSFGRDDEQFF
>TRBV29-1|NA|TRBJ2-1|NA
TGCAGCTCTGAAGGGTGGGAACACAATGAGCAGTTCTTC
CSSEGWEHNEQFF
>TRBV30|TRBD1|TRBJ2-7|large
TGTGCCTGGAGTGTACGAGACAGGGGGCGCCTAAGGAACGAGCAGTACTTC
CAWSVRDRGRLRNEQYF
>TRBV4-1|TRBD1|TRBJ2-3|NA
TGCGCCAGCAGCCAAACGGGACAGAGCACAGATACGCAGTATTTT
CASSQTGQSTDTQYF
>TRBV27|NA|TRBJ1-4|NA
TGTGCCAGCAGGGACTCCGGGACGGGGAATGAAAAACTGTTTTTT
CASRDSGTGNEKLFF